The 29 T cell receptor beta chains below all came from one sample that was sequenced in a study of Tregs in tolerant kidney transplant recipients. Generated by immunoSEQ multiplex PCR, the TCRdb table keeps only in-frame clones and is missing some. The sample lists about 94,000 clones, approximately 93% occurring once. Sequenced material: CD4+ T cells from blood, taken before the transplant. These TCRs come from a human donor who received a combined kidney and bone marrow transplant.

The chain recombines TRBV11-3 with TRBJ2-4; tentative D call: TRBD2 (5 bases). Germline V CDR1 and CDR2: SGHNT, YENEEA. This CDR3 has 15 amino acids. Trimming pared 4 bases from V and 5 bases from J, leaving 15 bases between. CDR3 residues: CASSSTARRENIQYF. CDR3 nucleotide sequence: TGTGCCAGCAGCTCAACCGCTCGGCGGGAAAACATTCAGTACTTC.

The chain joins TRBV19 to TRBJ1-3; tentative D call: TRBD1 (6 bases). CDR3 length: 16 residues. Germline values: CDR1 LNHDA, CDR2 SQIVND (reference sequence). Trimming removed 8 bases from V and 4 bases from J, with 21 bases in between. CDR3 sequence: CASQLGTRTAGNTIYF. The CDR3 nucleotides read TGTGCCAGTCAATTGGGGACGAGGACAGCAGGAAACACCATATATTTT.

Here the CDR3 reads CASSFSSGAYTGELFF. DNA for the CDR3: TGTGCCAGCAGCTTCTCTAGCGGGGCTTACACCGGGGAGCTGTTTTTT. The rearrangement uses TRBV7-9 and TRBJ2-2, with 9 bases lining up with TRBD2. This CDR3 is 16 amino acids long. V trimming: 3 bases; J trimming: 3 bases; junction bases outside the gene matches: 5. From germline, CDR1 is SEHNR and CDR2 FQNEAQ (reference sequence).

The J gene is TRBJ1-5, the V gene TRBV11-2; 8 nucleotides line up with TRBD1. Germline loops: CDR1 SGHAT, CDR2 FQNNGV. J was trimmed by 3 bases and V by 2 bases; bases with no gene match: 9. The CDR3 covers 17 residues. As DNA, the CDR3 is TGTGCCAGCAGCTTACGCAGACAGGGGAGTTCCAATCAGCCCCAGCATTTT. This translates into CASSLRRQGSSNQPQHF.

The V and J genes are TRBV11-3 and TRBJ2-2, with 14 bases that match TRBD2. V shed 6 bases, J shed 4 bases, and the junction held 4 bases outside the gene matches. The CDR3 is 16 residues long. Germline CDR1 is SGHNT and CDR2 is YENEEA. CDR3 residues: CASRPGLAGGTGELFF. The CDR3 DNA reads as TGTGCCAGCAGGCCCGGACTAGCGGGAGGCACCGGGGAGCTGTTTTTT.

The genes are TRBV15 and TRBJ2-2, with TRBD2 matching 7 bases. With 0 bases clipped from V and 6 bases from J, the junction kept 4 bases outside the gene matches. Germline CDR1 LNHNV, CDR2 YYDKDF (reference sequence). The CDR3 contains 15 residues. The CDR3 sequence: CATSREGGRAGELFF. The CDR3 nucleotides are TGTGCCACCAGCAGAGAAGGTGGGAGGGCCGGGGAGCTGTTTTTT.

In DNA form, the CDR3 reads TGCGCCAGCAGCTTTGGACTAGCGGGGGAAGAGACCCAGTACTTC. Encoded protein: CASSFGLAGEETQYF. V is TRBV5-1 and J is TRBJ2-5; 13 bases map to TRBD2. Germline V gene sequence: CDR1 SGHRS, CDR2 YFSETQ. There are 15 residues in the CDR3. V was clipped by 2 bases and J by 3 bases; unmatched bases: 1.

This rearrangement joins TRBV4-1 to TRBJ1-4; TRBD1 matches at 7 bases. Trimming cost V 1 base and J 8 bases; bases outside gene matches: 7. CDR1 is MGHRA and CDR2 is YSYEKL in the germline V gene. This CDR3 is 15 amino acids long. CDR3 loop: CASSQGQGVGEKLFF. The CDR3, as DNA: TGCGCCAGCAGCCAAGGCCAGGGGGTTGGGGAAAAACTGTTTTTT.

This chain joins TRBV6-6 and TRBJ2-1; 11 bases map to TRBD2. Trimming took 2 bases from V and 5 from J; bases not matched to a gene: 5. CDR3 size: 16 residues. CDR1 and CDR2 from the germline V gene are MNHNY and SVGAGI (reference sequence). CDR3 nucleotide sequence: TGTGCCAGCAGTTACGCGACTAGCGGGAATCACAATGAGCAGTTCTTC. Encoded protein: CASSYATSGNHNEQFF.

V gene TRBV19 combines with J gene TRBJ1-1; TRBD1 is a possible D gene (5 bases). CDR3 size: 12 residues. The germline V gene has CDR1 LNHDA and CDR2 SQIVND (reference sequence). Trimming removed 9 bases at V and 4 bases at J, with 12 bases between. CDR3 DNA sequence: TGTGCCAGCCGGGGGGTGAGCACTGAAGCTTTCTTT. Translation: CASRGVSTEAFF.

V usage is TRBV7-8 and J usage is TRBJ2-1; 7 bases fit TRBD1. The trim removed 1 base at V and 7 bases at J, leaving 10 bases unmatched. The germline gives CDR1 SGHVS, CDR2 FQNEAQ. The CDR3 is made up of 16 amino acids. The CDR3 sequence: CASSLVGRGPRNEQFF. In nucleotides, the CDR3 is TGTGCCAGCAGCTTAGTGGGTAGGGGGCCGAGGAATGAGCAGTTCTTC. Looking up the rest from reference TRBV7-8 and TRBJ2-1 gives the full variable domain: GAGVSQSPRYKVAKRGQDVALRCDPISGHVSLFWYQQALGQGPEFLTYFQNEAQLDKSGLPSDRFFAERPEGSVSTLKIQRTQQEDSAVYLCASSLVGRGPRNEQFFGPGTRLTVL.

The chain has TRBV10-3 and TRBJ1-2; 7 bases fit TRBD1. This CDR3 region has 14 residues. The trim removed 4 bases at V and 6 bases at J, leaving 8 bases unmatched. Germline loops: CDR1 ENHRY, CDR2 SYGVKD. The CDR3 spells CAISVDRDLNGYTF. The CDR3 DNA is TGTGCCATCAGTGTCGACAGGGATCTGAATGGCTACACCTTC.

This chain uses TRBV5-8 with TRBJ2-1, with 7 bases lining up with TRBD1. V shed 6 bases and J 1 base; nucleotides not matched to a gene: 10. Germline CDR1 and CDR2: SGHTS and YDEGEE. The length of the CDR3 is 16 residues. The DNA of the CDR3 is TGTGCCAGCATCGAGACAGGGAAGGGATCCTACAATGAGCAGTTCTTC. Encoded protein: CASIETGKGSYNEQFF.

The chain is built from TRBV20-1 and TRBJ1-4; D possibly corresponds to TRBD1 (6 bases). Germline V CDR1 and CDR2: DFQATT, SNEGSKA (reference sequence). The length of the CDR3 is 11 residues. V was cut by 6 bases and J by 8 bases, with 10 bases left in between. The CDR3 reads CSAPDREKLFF. The CDR3, as DNA: TGCAGTGCGCCAGACAGGGAAAAACTGTTTTTT.

The gene calls are TRBV5-1 and TRBJ2-3; 8 bases fit TRBD2. V dropped 0 bases and J dropped 3; count of bases not matched to a gene: 6. Germline V lookup: CDR1 SGHRS, CDR2 YFSETQ. The CDR3 has 16 amino acids. CDR3 nucleotide sequence: TGCGCCAGCAGCTTGGGAGGTAGCGGGGATACAGATACGCAGTATTTT. Encoded protein: CASSLGGSGDTDTQYF.

This chain uses TRBV7-9 with TRBJ1-4; D not resolved. Germline lookup yields CDR1 SEHNR and CDR2 FQNEAQ (reference sequence). The CDR3 loop spans 14 amino acids. V was pared by 1 base and J by 8 bases, with 11 bases between. Here the CDR3 DNA reads TGTGCCAGCAGCTTAGGGAGTACCGACGAAAAACTGTTTTTT. Translated, it gives CASSLGSTDEKLFF.

J is TRBJ1-5 and V is TRBV18; D may be TRBD1 (5 bases). CDR1 is KGHSH, CDR2 LQKENI, per germline. V gave up 2 bases and J gave up 3 bases, with 11 bases separating them. The CDR3 consists of 15 residues. CDR3 DNA: TGTGCCAGCTCACCATTCGGGGGGGACAATCAGCCCCAGCATTTT. Translation: CASSPFGGDNQPQHF.

Note on this clone: Other nucleotide sequences in the sample specify the same CDR3. This chain uses TRBV9 with TRBJ2-3; TRBD2 matches 12 bases. This CDR3 is 17 amino acids long. CDR1 SGDLS and CDR2 YYNGEE come from the germline V gene. The V segment lost 3 bases and the J segment 0 bases; nucleotides outside the gene matches: 5. The DNA of the CDR3 is TGTGCCAGCAGCGAACGGGGGACTAGCGGGAGCACAGATACGCAGTATTTT. Protein sequence: CASSERGTSGSTDTQYF.

In its sample, this clone was seen a few times. The chain joins TRBV7-9 to TRBJ2-7, with D possibly matching TRBD1 (6 bases). The CDR3 runs 13 residues. Germline CDR1 and CDR2: SEHNR and FQNEAQ (reference sequence). V was shortened by 5 bases and J by 2 bases, with 10 bases between the two germline ends. CDR3 region: CASSRDKAYEQYF. The CDR3 bases are TGTGCCAGCAGCCGGGACAAAGCCTACGAGCAGTACTTC.

This chain links TRBV7-2 with TRBJ2-7, with TRBD2 identical over 11 bases. Germline values: CDR1 SGHTA, CDR2 FQGNSA. V shed 8 bases, J shed 4 bases, and the junction held 13 bases outside the gene matches. CDR3 size: 16 residues. Here the CDR3 reads CASRPGPLAGAYEQYF. CDR3 nucleotide sequence: TGTGCCAGCCGCCCGGGTCCACTAGCGGGGGCTTACGAGCAGTACTTC.

The rearrangement uses TRBV6-5 and TRBJ1-1; a possible D gene is TRBD1 (5 bases). Germline values: CDR1 MNHEY, CDR2 SVGAGI. CDR3 length: 14 residues. Between the trimmed V and J ends, which lost 0 bases and 5 bases, there was a span of 10 bases. CDR3 protein: CASSYSQGFTEAFF. The CDR3 DNA is TGTGCCAGCAGTTACTCTCAGGGATTTACTGAAGCTTTCTTT.

The V and J genes are TRBV5-4 and TRBJ2-2; no definite D call. This CDR3 region has 13 residues. From germline, CDR1 is SGHNT and CDR2 YYREEE (reference sequence). V shed 0 bases and J shed 4 bases, with 4 bases lying between them. Written as DNA, the CDR3 is TGTGCCAGCAGCTTGGGAGGCACCGGGGAGCTGTTTTTT. Amino acid sequence: CASSLGGTGELFF.

V gene TRBV14 combines with J gene TRBJ2-7; D may be TRBD2 (6 bases). Trimming removed 1 base from V and 5 bases from J, with 15 bases in between. Germline assignment: CDR1 SGHDN and CDR2 FVKESK. The CDR3 is made up of 15 amino acids. CDR3 sequence reads: CASSQVVGGWNEQYF. The CDR3 DNA is TGTGCCAGCAGCCAAGTCGTTGGAGGGTGGAACGAGCAGTACTTC.

The rearrangement joins TRBV5-1 to TRBJ1-4; 7 bases match TRBD1. Germline values: CDR1 SGHRS, CDR2 YFSETQ. V shed 2 bases, J shed 10 bases, and the junction held 11 bases outside the gene matches. The CDR3 runs to 15 residues. CDR3 coding DNA: TGCGCCAGCAGCTTCCTCACAGGGGAGAGCGGAAAACTGTTTTTT. Amino acid sequence: CASSFLTGESGKLFF.

The chain is built from TRBV7-2 and TRBJ2-7; D might be TRBD2 (6 bases). Trimming removed 0 bases from V and 2 bases from J, with 11 bases in between. CDR3 length equals 15 residues. Germline V CDR1 and CDR2: SGHTA, FQGNSA. The CDR3 sequence is CASSLAGGGPYEQYF. The CDR3 DNA reads TGTGCCAGCAGCTTAGCGGGAGGAGGACCCTACGAGCAGTACTTC.

V gene TRBV19 combines with J gene TRBJ1-2; 8 bases match TRBD1. Germline-derived CDR1 and CDR2 are LNHDA and SQIVND (reference sequence). After removal of 6 bases from V and 1 base from J, the junction contained 4 bases not matched to a gene. CDR3 length equals 14 residues. The CDR3 DNA reads TGTGCCAGTAGCGGACAGGGACTTAACTATGGCTACACCTTC. Amino acids: CASSGQGLNYGYTF.

The chain uses TRBV29-1 and TRBJ2-3, with 11 bases identical to TRBD2. The CDR3 totals 17 residues. With V trimmed by 4 bases and J by 2 bases, 11 bases remained unmatched. Germline lookup yields CDR1 SQVTM and CDR2 ANQGSEA. CDR3 loop: CSVGKSPLAGVTDTQYF. The CDR3 DNA sequence: TGCAGCGTTGGAAAATCACCACTAGCGGGGGTCACAGATACGCAGTATTTT.

The rearrangement joins TRBV5-6 to TRBJ1-1; 9 bases are a match to TRBD1. The CDR3 sequence is 19 residues long. CDR1 is SGHDT, CDR2 YYEEEE, per germline. J gave up 4 bases and V 1 base, and 17 bases lay outside the gene matches. Written as DNA, the CDR3 is TGTGCCAGCAGCTTGTTGGTGGGGGACAGGGTTAGAGTTGGCACTGAAGCTTTCTTT. This translates into CASSLLVGDRVRVGTEAFF. Using reference TRBV5-6 and TRBJ1-1 for the parts outside the CDR3, the full variable domain is DAGVTQSPTHLIKTRGQQVTLRCSPKSGHDTVSWYQQALGQGPQFIFQYYEEEERQRGNFPDRFSGHQFPNYSSELNVNALLLGDSALYLCASSLLVGDRVRVGTEAFFGQGTRLTVV.

The genes are TRBV7-3 and TRBJ1-5, with D possibly matching TRBD1 (5 bases). The germline gives CDR1 SGHTA, CDR2 FQGTGA. The V end was cut by 10 bases, the J end by 2 bases, with 18 bases between. The CDR3 extends over 15 amino acids. The CDR3 sequence is CATRFAGICNQPQHF. CDR3 coding DNA: TGTGCCACCCGGTTTGCAGGGATCTGCAATCAGCCCCAGCATTTT.